A single sample gave rise to the 29 T cell receptor beta chains below, sequenced in a study of preoperative IRX-2 immunotherapy in early breast cancer (dated by TCRdb to about 2019). This sample's treatment or condition label indicates: preoperative locoregional IRX-2 cytokine immunotherapy. Libraries were prepared through the immunoSEQ multiplex PCR assay. Entries here come from immuneACCESS through TCRdb and include only in-frame sequences with V and J called. Some clones fail to appear in such tables; in the studies checked, an unresolved V gene covers under half of the shortfall, and the cause of the remainder is unknown. The sample includes around 40,000 clones, with approximately 80% observed a single time. About 1% of the sample lies in the top ten. The source material was tumor tissue, sampled after IRX-2 immunotherapy. The source is a human donor with breast cancer.

This chain uses TRBV5-1 with TRBJ2-1; 14 bases are a match to TRBD2. Per the germline V gene, CDR1 is SGHRS and CDR2 is YFSETQ. The J segment lost 9 bases and the V segment lost 4 bases, leaving 6 bases of the junction unmatched. CDR3 size: 15 residues. The CDR3 DNA sequence: TGCGCCAGCAGCGACGGGACTAGCGGGAGTTTTGAGCAGTTCTTC. It is translated as CASSDGTSGSFEQFF.

V gene TRBV15 combines with J gene TRBJ2-3; 10 bases match TRBD1. Losses at the gene ends were 7 bases for V and 6 bases for J; bases not matched to a gene: 10. CDR3 length: 15 residues. CDR1 LNHNV and CDR2 YYDKDF come from the germline V gene (reference sequence). CDR3 in amino acids: CATTLGQGRGDTQYF. The CDR3 nucleotides are TGTGCCACCACCCTGGGACAGGGGCGGGGGGATACGCAGTATTTT.

The chain uses TRBV5-1 and TRBJ2-1; the D gene is possibly TRBD1 (8 bases). V dropped 4 bases and J dropped 10 bases, with 27 bases sitting between them. The CDR3 extends over 17 amino acids. Looked up from germline, CDR1 is SGHRS and CDR2 is YFSETQ. The CDR3 sequence: CASSKGGSGGQREEQFF. The CDR3 coding sequence is TGCGCCAGCAGCAAGGGGGGTTCAGGGGGCCAGCGGGAAGAGCAGTTCTTC.

The V gene is TRBV11-1, the J gene TRBJ1-5, with D maybe TRBD1 (5 bases). With 1 base removed from V and 7 bases from J, the gap between germline ends came to 11 bases. The CDR3 covers 14 residues. Germline assignment: CDR1 SGHAT and CDR2 FQDESV (reference sequence). The DNA for the CDR3 is TGTGCCAGCAGCTTAGGAACAGGAGAACAGCCCCAGCATTTT. As protein: CASSLGTGEQPQHF. The full variable domain, completed using reference TRBV11-1 and TRBJ1-5, is EAEVAQSPRYKITEKSQAVAFWCDPISGHATLYWYRQILGQGPELLVQFQDESVVDDSQLPKDRFSAERLKGVDSTLKIQPAELGDSAMYLCASSLGTGEQPQHFGDGTRLSIL.

The rearrangement links TRBV6-8 to TRBJ2-3, with D maybe TRBD2 (6 bases). V was pared by 0 bases and J by 4 bases, with 20 bases between. CDR1 is MNHGY and CDR2 is SAAAGT in the germline V gene. The CDR3 is made up of 18 amino acids. DNA of the CDR3: TGTGCCAGCAGTTACTCTGGAGGGAGGACCCTCGGGGCAGATACGCAGTATTTT. The encoded protein is CASSYSGGRTLGADTQYF.

This chain uses TRBV19 with TRBJ1-3; no firm D call. Trimming cost V 9 bases and J 0 bases, with 9 bases left between them. CDR1 is LNHDA, CDR2 SQIVND, per germline (reference sequence). CDR3 length: 13 residues. The CDR3 bases are TGTGCCAGCGAGCGCCGCTCTGGAAACACCATATATTTT. It encodes CASERRSGNTIYF.

This clone was found once. The chain uses TRBV5-1 and TRBJ1-1, with a weak D call TRBD1 (5 bases). CDR1 is SGHRS, CDR2 YFSETQ, per germline. The CDR3 contains 15 residues. Deletions cut 0 bases from V and 4 bases from J, with 13 bases between. CDR3 coding DNA: TGCGCCAGCAGCTTGGAGGACGGGGGAGTCACTGAAGCTTTCTTT. Translation gives CASSLEDGGVTEAFF.

This clone was found a few times. The chain couples TRBV11-3 to TRBJ1-2; D remains ambiguous. Germline CDR1 and CDR2: SGHNT and YENEEA. V was cut by 0 bases and J by 4 bases, with 12 bases left in between. The CDR3 consists of 15 residues. CDR3 region: CASSLDYASSYGYTF. The CDR3 DNA reads as TGTGCCAGCAGCTTAGATTATGCGAGCAGCTATGGCTACACCTTC.

This clone was counted a single time. For the CDR3, the DNA is TGTGCCAGCTCACCACCGGCAGTTAACAATGAGCAGTTCTTC. This translates into CASSPPAVNNEQFF. The rearrangement uses TRBV18 and TRBJ2-1; D gene ambiguous. V lost 0 bases and J lost 5, with 8 bases in between. Germline CDR1 and CDR2: KGHSH and LQKENI. The CDR3 length is 14 residues.

The chain joins TRBV9 to TRBJ1-2, with D perhaps TRBD1 (5 bases). The V end lost 4 bases, the J end lost 4 bases, and 8 bases lay between the germline ends. From germline, CDR1 is SGDLS and CDR2 YYNGEE. CDR3 length equals 12 residues. The CDR3 is CASSTGTYGYTF. The DNA for the CDR3 is TGTGCCAGCAGCACTGGGACCTATGGCTACACCTTC.

In regard to this clone: At one boundary the junction diverges from the germline segment, which might be a read error. The chain recombines TRBV18 with TRBJ1-4, with D maybe TRBD1 (5 bases). Germline V gives CDR1 KGHSH, CDR2 LQKENI. The CDR3 has 17 residues. The CDR3 spells CASSSPLRGSTNEKLFF. The DNA of the CDR3 is TGTGCCAGCTCATCACCGCTTCGGGGCTCGACTAATGAAAAACTGTTTTTT.

This clone has a count of ten or more. This chain joins TRBV6-8 and TRBJ2-5; the D gene is possibly TRBD2 (6 bases). This CDR3 spans 14 amino acids. Germline CDR1 MNHGY, CDR2 SAAAGT. V lost 5 bases and J 5 bases, leaving 15 bases between the germline ends. The CDR3: CASSRELARETQYF. CDR3 sequence (DNA): TGTGCCAGCAGTCGGGAGTTGGCTCGGGAGACCCAGTACTTC.

The chain has TRBV11-3 and TRBJ2-5; 10 bases line up with TRBD1. The J segment lost 5 bases and the V segment lost 5 bases, leaving 8 bases of the junction unmatched. The germline V gene has CDR1 SGHNT and CDR2 YENEEA. The CDR3 is made up of 15 amino acids. The CDR3 here is CASSEDRGRSETQYF. Here the CDR3 DNA reads TGTGCCAGCAGCGAAGACAGGGGGCGAAGTGAGACCCAGTACTTC.

This chain links TRBV28 with TRBJ2-1; TRBD1 might be the D (5 bases). The CDR3 consists of 15 residues. V was pared by 4 bases and J by 0 bases, with 10 bases between. Germline V gene sequence: CDR1 MDHEN, CDR2 SYDVKM. The CDR3: CASSSGSISYNEQFF. The DNA of the CDR3 is TGTGCCAGCAGTTCAGGGTCGATCTCCTACAATGAGCAGTTCTTC.

This clone has just one count. The V and J genes are TRBV5-1 and TRBJ2-3; D unclear. Germline V gene lookup returns CDR1 SGHRS and CDR2 YFSETQ. The CDR3 runs 15 residues. With 1 base removed from V and 2 bases from J, the gap between germline ends came to 11 bases. CDR3 loop: CASSLKGGFTDTQYF. In nucleotides, the CDR3 is TGCGCCAGCAGCTTGAAAGGCGGATTCACAGATACGCAGTATTTT. Full variable domain (missing parts from reference TRBV5-1 and TRBJ2-3): KAGVTQTPRYLIKTRGQQVTLSCSPISGHRSVSWYQQTPGQGLQFLFEYFSETQRNKGNFPGRFSGRQFSNSRSEMNVSTLELGDSALYLCASSLKGGFTDTQYFGPGTRLTVL.

The table lists this clone with a few counts. The chain employs TRBV5-1 and TRBJ2-3; 7 positions agree with TRBD2. The germline V gene has CDR1 SGHRS and CDR2 YFSETQ. V lost 0 bases, J lost 4 bases, and 14 bases stayed unmatched. The CDR3 extends over 18 amino acids. The CDR3 is CASSLEPFRGRVSDTQYF. CDR3 in DNA: TGCGCCAGCAGCTTGGAGCCATTTCGGGGGAGGGTCTCAGATACGCAGTATTTT.

The chain couples TRBV6-8 to TRBJ2-7; the match to TRBD1 covers 10 bases. Germline CDR1 and CDR2: MNHGY and SAAAGT. CDR3 length equals 18 residues. V shed 4 bases, J shed 3 bases, and the junction held 15 bases outside the gene matches. The CDR3 DNA sequence: TGTGCCAGCAGTTTCCTCTTTGCTGACCGGACAGGGGGCTACGAGCAGTACTTC. Residues: CASSFLFADRTGGYEQYF.

This chain connects TRBV6-8 to TRBJ1-5; D is possibly TRBD1 (5 bases). Trimming cost V 10 bases and J 1 base, with 11 bases left between them. Germline CDR1 reads MNHGY; CDR2 reads SAAAGT. This CDR3 region has 13 residues. The CDR3 DNA reads TGTGCCACCGAACCAGGGAGCAATCAGCCCCAGCATTTT. Amino acid sequence: CATEPGSNQPQHF.

This chain connects TRBV6-8 to TRBJ1-2, with D tentatively TRBD1 (5 bases). CDR3 length equals 17 residues. CDR1 MNHGY and CDR2 SAAAGT come from the germline V gene. Trimming pared 6 bases from V and 4 bases from J, leaving 24 bases between. CDR3 in amino acids: CASRRHPGGKAFYGYTF. The DNA for the CDR3 is TGTGCCAGCAGACGCCACCCTGGGGGGAAAGCTTTCTATGGCTACACCTTC.

This clone was seen a few times. This sequence joins TRBV29-1 and TRBJ2-1; no reliable D call. The CDR3 extends over 13 amino acids. V was cut by 6 bases and J by 8 bases, with 17 bases left in between. CDR1 and CDR2 from the germline V gene are SQVTM and ANQGSEA. The CDR3 loop is CSVTWFMVYEQFF. The CDR3 DNA follows: TGCAGCGTCACGTGGTTCATGGTATATGAGCAGTTCTTC.

This clone was seen once. This chain connects TRBV22-1 to TRBJ2-1; TRBD2, the table's D call, lacks a check against the DNA. TRBV22-1 corresponds to a pseudogene. This CDR3 is built from 15 residues. DNA for the CDR3: TGTGCCAGCAGGGCCGGGACTAGCGGGTGGAGTGAGCAGTTCTTC. This translates into CASRAGTSGWSEQFF.

The chain uses TRBV4-1 and TRBJ2-7; the D is unclear. The CDR3 contains 15 residues. CDR1 is MGHRA, CDR2 YSYEKL, per germline. V lost 4 bases to trimming and J lost 4 bases, with 17 bases between them. CDR3 amino acids: CASSPRNPSAYEQYF. CDR3 sequence (DNA): TGCGCCAGCAGCCCCCGGAACCCTAGTGCGTACGAGCAGTACTTC.

This clone was counted only a few times. V usage is TRBV11-3 and J usage is TRBJ2-3; D gene uncertain. The germline gives CDR1 SGHNT, CDR2 YENEEA. The CDR3 has 14 amino acids. The germline V and J ends were trimmed by 0 bases and 0 bases, with 4 bases remaining between them. The CDR3 coding sequence is TGTGCCAGCAGCTTAGACAGGAGCACAGATACGCAGTATTTT. The encoded protein is CASSLDRSTDTQYF.

Comments on this clone: Its ends do not fully match the called genes, so a read error is possible. The V gene is TRBV6-8, the J gene TRBJ1-2, with D possibly being TRBD1 (6 bases). Germline V gene lookup returns CDR1 MNHGY and CDR2 SAAAGT. The CDR3 spans 15 residues. The CDR3 region has the DNA TGTGCCATCAGTGGAATGGGGGGCGCGAGCTATGGCTACACCTTC. This encodes CAISGMGGASYGYTF.

The chain employs TRBV19 and TRBJ2-5; no firm D call. The CDR3 runs to 14 residues. Trimming stripped 10 bases from V and 3 bases from J, with 18 bases between. Germline V gene data show CDR1 as LNHDA and CDR2 as SQIVND (reference sequence). CDR3 coding DNA: TGTGCCACCAGCAGCACGGCCGGCGAAGAGACCCAGTACTTC. Amino acid sequence: CATSSTAGEETQYF.

The rearrangement links TRBV6-8 to TRBJ2-3; 9 nucleotides match TRBD2. Per germline, CDR1 MNHGY and CDR2 SAAAGT. CDR3 length: 15 residues. With V trimmed by 6 bases and J by 8 bases, 12 bases remained unmatched. In nucleotides, the CDR3 is TGTGCCAGCAGCGCCCCGGCGGGAGGGCCAGGTACGCAGTATTTT. It encodes CASSAPAGGPGTQYF.

Worth noting for this clone: The CDR3 end lies 6 residues beyond the end of the read and is filled in from the germline J gene. The V call is TRBV7-1, the J call TRBJ2-7; the D gene is possibly TRBD2 (5 bases). TRBV7-1 is noted as an ORF with a role that remains uncertain. This CDR3 spans 14 amino acids. The CDR3 protein is CASSPGGFTYEQYF. The sequenced CDR3 bases are TGTGCCAGCAGCCCTGGAGGCTTC.

CDR3 nucleotide sequence: TGTGCCAGCAGTTACAAGCGGGAAGGAACAGATACGCAGTATTTT. Translated, it gives CASSYKREGTDTQYF. V usage is TRBV6-8 and J usage is TRBJ2-3; 7 positions match TRBD2. The germline gives CDR1 MNHGY, CDR2 SAAAGT. CDR3 length equals 15 residues. Trimming cost V 2 bases and J 3 bases; bases outside gene matches: 5.

The CDR3 DNA reads as TGTGCCTGGAGTGTAGTTGGGCTACCCTATGGCTACACCTTC. It codes for CAWSVVGLPYGYTF. This rearrangement joins TRBV30 to TRBJ1-2; D remains unclear. There are 14 residues in the CDR3. V lost 0 bases, J lost 4 bases, and 12 bases lay in between. Per germline, CDR1 GTSNPN and CDR2 SVGIG (reference sequence). Filled out from reference TRBV30 and TRBJ1-2, the complete variable domain reads SQTIHQWPATLVQPVGSPLSLECTVEGTSNPNLYWYRQAAGRGLQLLFYSVGIGQISSEVPQNLSASRPQDRQFILSSKKLLLSDSGFYLCAWSVVGLPYGYTFGSGTRLTVV.